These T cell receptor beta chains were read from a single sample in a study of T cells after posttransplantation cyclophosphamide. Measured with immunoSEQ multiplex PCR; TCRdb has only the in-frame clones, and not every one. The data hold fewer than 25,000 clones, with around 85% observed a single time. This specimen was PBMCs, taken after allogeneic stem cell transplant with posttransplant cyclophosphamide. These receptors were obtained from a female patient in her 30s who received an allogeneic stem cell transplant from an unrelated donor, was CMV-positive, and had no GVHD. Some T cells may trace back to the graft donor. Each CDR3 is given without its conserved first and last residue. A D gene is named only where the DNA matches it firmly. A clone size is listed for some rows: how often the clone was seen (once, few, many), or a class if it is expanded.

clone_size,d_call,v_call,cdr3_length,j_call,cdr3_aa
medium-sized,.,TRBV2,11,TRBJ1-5,ASSNDGNQPQH
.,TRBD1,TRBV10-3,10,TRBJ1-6,AMRTGNSPLH
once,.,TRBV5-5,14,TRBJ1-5,ASTSQGGSHNQPQH
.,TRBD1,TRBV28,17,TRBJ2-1,ASSPVWGQGQGKYNEQF
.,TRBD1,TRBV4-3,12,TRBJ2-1,ASSTGQAYNEQF
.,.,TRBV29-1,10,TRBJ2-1,ATGTGNNEQF
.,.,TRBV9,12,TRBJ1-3,ASRRGPSGNTIY
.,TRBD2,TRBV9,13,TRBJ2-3,ASSAPGLGGDTQY
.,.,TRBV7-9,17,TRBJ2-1,ASSPPRLSPRGDYNEQF
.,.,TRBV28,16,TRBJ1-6,ASRWKGGGTSYNSPLH
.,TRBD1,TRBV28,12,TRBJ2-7,ASSSGTETYEQY
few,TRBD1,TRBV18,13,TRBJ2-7,ASSPLGTGSHEQY
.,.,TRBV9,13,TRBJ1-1,ASSPRGGWDTEAF
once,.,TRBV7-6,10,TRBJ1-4,ASSLTGEKLF
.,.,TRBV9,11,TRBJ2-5,ASSVSSQETQY
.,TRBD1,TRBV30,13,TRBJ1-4,AWRADRGVEEKLF
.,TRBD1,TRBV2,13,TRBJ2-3,ASSAQGGEADTQY
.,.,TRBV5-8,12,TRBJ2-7,ASNPWLEDYEQY
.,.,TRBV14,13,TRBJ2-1,ASSQGRGVYNEQF
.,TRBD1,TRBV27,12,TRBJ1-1,ASSRITGDTEAF
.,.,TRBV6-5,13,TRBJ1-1,ASSSPQISWSGAF
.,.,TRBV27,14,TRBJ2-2,ASSSKGGRNTGELF
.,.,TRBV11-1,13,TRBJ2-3,ASSLEVGHTDTQY
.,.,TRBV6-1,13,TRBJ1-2,ASSESLGPRYGYT
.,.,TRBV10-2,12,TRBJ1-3,ASSEVSSGNTIY
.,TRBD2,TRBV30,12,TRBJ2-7,AWSETSDLYEQY
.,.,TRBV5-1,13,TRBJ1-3,ASRHDSAVGNTIY
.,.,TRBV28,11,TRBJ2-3,ASAIIGTDTQY
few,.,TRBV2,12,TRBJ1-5,ASSEETGGQPQH
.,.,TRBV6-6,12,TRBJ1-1,ASSYLGQPAEAF
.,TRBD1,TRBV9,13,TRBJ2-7,ASSVGQGATYEQY
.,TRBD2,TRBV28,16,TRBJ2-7,ASSYGTSGGRGSYEQY
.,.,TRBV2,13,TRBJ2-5,ASSERTLVQETQY
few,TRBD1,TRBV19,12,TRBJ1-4,ASSIRDSNEKLF
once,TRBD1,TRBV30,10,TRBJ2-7,AWSGQGYEQY
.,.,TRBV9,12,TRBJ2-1,ASSSQGGYNEQF
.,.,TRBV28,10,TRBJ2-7,ASSFGAYEQY
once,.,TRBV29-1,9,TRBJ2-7,SVEAGYEQY
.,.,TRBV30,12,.,AWSVMARAYEQY
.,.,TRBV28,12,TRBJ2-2,ASIPGGNTGELF
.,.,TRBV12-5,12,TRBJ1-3,ASGFPPSGNTIY
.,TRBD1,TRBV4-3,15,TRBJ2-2,ASSQGHPTGGTGELF
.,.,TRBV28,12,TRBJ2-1,ASSPSKQGNEQF
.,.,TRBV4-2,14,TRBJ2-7,ASSQNEDRTPYEQY
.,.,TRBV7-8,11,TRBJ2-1,AACGGWDNEQF